This T cell receptor (beta chain) emerged from a study of shared clonotypes between healthy human individuals. Germline CDR1 SGHRS, CDR2 YFSETQ. The trim removed 4 bases at V and 5 bases at J, leaving 3 bases unmatched. The CDR3 consists of 14 residues. Produced via immunoSEQ multiplex PCR; TCRdb's table is partial and in-frame only. The data hold a few hundred thousand clones, with 95% to 98% observed a single time. In its sample, this clone was seen once. The chain uses TRBV5-1 and TRBJ2-7; 13 bases are shared with TRBD2. The sequencing sample was made of naive CD4+ T cells sorted from blood. Stated subset: CD45RA+ positively selected. The sequence came from a woman in her 30s in good health. For the CDR3, the DNA is TGCGCCAGCAGCGCGGGACTAGCGGGAAACGAGCAGTACTTC. Translation gives CASSAGLAGNEQYF.